The 26 T cell receptor beta chains presented below share a single source sample, sequenced in a study of OX40 agonist ivuxolimab in advanced cancers. Libraries were prepared by immunoSEQ multiplex PCR; TCRdb keeps only in-frame clonotypes and omits some of them. This sample has tens of thousands of clones, with more than 80% found just once. This specimen consisted of CD4+ or CD8+ T cells sorted from blood, obtained in a trial of the OX40 agonist ivuxolimab. These receptor sequences come from an adult with an advanced solid tumor such as melanoma, head and neck, liver or kidney cancer.

The V and J genes are TRBV2 and TRBJ2-7; TRBD1 is a possible D gene (6 bases). The CDR3 consists of 17 residues. The germline CDR1 and CDR2 sequences are SNHLY and FYNNEI. V was shortened by 0 bases and J by 0 bases, with 15 bases between the two germline ends. CDR3 coding DNA: TGTGCCAGCAGTGAAGCGGGGGCGTGGGGAACCTCCTACGAGCAGTACTTC. Protein: CASSEAGAWGTSYEQYF.

The genes are TRBV5-1 and TRBJ1-6, with TRBD1 identical over 7 bases. Trimming cost V 3 bases and J 1 base; bases outside gene matches: 16. This CDR3 spans 20 amino acids. Germline V lookup: CDR1 SGHRS, CDR2 YFSETQ. The CDR3 region is CASSSGFEQGTSSYNSPLHF. The CDR3, as DNA: TGCGCCAGCAGCTCCGGCTTCGAACAGGGGACGAGTTCCTATAATTCACCCCTCCACTTT.

The chain employs TRBV13 and TRBJ2-7; D uncertain. This CDR3 contains 14 residues. Germline V gene sequence: CDR1 PRHDT, CDR2 FYEKMQ (reference sequence). Trimming left V 3 bases short and J 0 bases short, with 9 bases between. Here the CDR3 reads CASSLSESSYEQYF. CDR3 coding DNA: TGTGCCAGCAGCTTGTCCGAGAGCTCCTACGAGCAGTACTTC.

The chain has TRBV30 and TRBJ2-5; tentatively, D is TRBD2 (6 bases). Between the trimmed V and J ends, which lost 4 bases and 4 bases, there was a span of 10 bases. The CDR3 totals 12 residues. Germline V gives CDR1 GTSNPN, CDR2 SVGIG (reference sequence). The CDR3 is CAWNLGGETQYF. DNA of the CDR3: TGTGCCTGGAATCTGGGAGGAGAGACCCAGTACTTC.

The CDR3 here is CASSRGAYYEQYF. The DNA for the CDR3 is TGTGCCAGCAGCCGGGGGGCGTACTACGAGCAGTACTTC. The rearrangement links TRBV5-6 to TRBJ2-7; possible D gene TRBD2, 7 bases. Germline loops: CDR1 SGHDT, CDR2 YYEEEE. V gave up 4 bases and J gave up 3 bases, with 11 bases separating them. CDR3 length: 13 amino acids.

The DNA for the CDR3 is TGTGCCAGTAGTAGAGCCGGGACAGGGACCACAGATACGCAGTATTTT. It specifies CASSRAGTGTTDTQYF. The gene calls are TRBV19 and TRBJ2-3, with 9 nucleotides matching TRBD1. Per germline, CDR1 LNHDA and CDR2 SQIVND (reference sequence). CDR3 length: 16 residues. Trimming at V came to 4 bases and at J to 2 bases, leaving 7 bases not matched to a gene. The variable domain in full, with the rest retrieved from reference TRBV19 and TRBJ2-3, is DGGITQSPKYLFRKEGQNVTLSCEQNLNHDAMYWYRQDPGQGLRLIYYSQIVNDFQKGDIAEGYSVSREKKESFPLTVTSAQKNPTAFYLCASSRAGTGTTDTQYFGPGTRLTVL.

The chain links TRBV7-9 to TRBJ1-3, with 7 nucleotides matching TRBD1. Looked up from germline, CDR1 is SEHNR and CDR2 is FQNEAQ (reference sequence). V lost 4 bases and J lost 2; bases outside the gene matches: 8. There are 16 residues in the CDR3. CDR3 in amino acids: CASSSIDREPGNTIYF. DNA of the CDR3: TGTGCCAGCAGCTCAATTGACAGGGAACCTGGAAACACCATATATTTT.

The rearrangement joins TRBV7-9 to TRBJ2-2; 9 bases line up with TRBD1. CDR3 length: 15 amino acids. Germline trimming cut 3 bases from V and 6 bases from J; bases unmatched to any gene: 5. The germline V gene encodes CDR1 SEHNR and CDR2 FQNEAQ (reference sequence). In DNA, the CDR3 is TGTGCCAGCAGCTTGACAGGGGGTTTTGCCGGGGAGCTGTTTTTT. It translates to CASSLTGGFAGELFF.

The chain links TRBV29-1 to TRBJ1-1; the match to TRBD1 covers 7 bases. This CDR3 region has 14 residues. Germline CDR1 is SQVTM and CDR2 is ANQGSEA. The J segment lost 1 base and the V segment lost 5 bases, leaving 7 bases of the junction unmatched. The CDR3 loop is CSVTQQGTNTEAFF. The CDR3, as DNA: TGCAGCGTTACCCAACAGGGGACGAACACTGAAGCTTTCTTT.

J is TRBJ2-3 and V is TRBV11-2, with TRBD2 identical over 8 bases. Germline CDR1 and CDR2: SGHAT and FQNNGV. The CDR3 sequence is 15 residues long. Germline trimming cut 1 base from V and 6 bases from J; bases unmatched to any gene: 6. The CDR3 DNA sequence: TGTGCCAGCAGCTTAGGAAGCGGGGGTGGGGATACGCAGTATTTT. It codes for CASSLGSGGGDTQYF.

This sequence joins TRBV5-5 and TRBJ2-7; D ambiguous. The ends were cut back, 7 bases at V and 4 bases at J, with 15 bases in the middle. The CDR3 runs to 13 residues. Germline V gene sequence: CDR1 SGHKS, CDR2 YYEKEE (reference sequence). The CDR3 region has the DNA TGTGCCAGCTCCTCAATAGACTTTTACGAGCAGTACTTC. Encoded protein: CASSSIDFYEQYF.

This chain uses TRBV5-6 with TRBJ2-5; TRBD2 is a possible D gene (5 bases). Germline V CDR1 and CDR2: SGHDT, YYEEEE. The CDR3 totals 13 residues. V lost 0 bases to trimming and J lost 2 bases, with 5 bases between them. The DNA for the CDR3 is TGTGCCAGCAGCTTGGGGGAGCAAGAGACCCAGTACTTC. This encodes CASSLGEQETQYF.

The chain uses TRBV6-1 and TRBJ2-1, with 9 bases matching TRBD2. From germline, CDR1 is MNHNS and CDR2 SASEGT. With 8 bases clipped from V and 16 bases from J, the junction kept 9 bases outside the gene matches. The CDR3 spans 11 residues. CDR3 sequence: CASALAGVSFF. Written as DNA, the CDR3 is TGTGCCAGCGCTTTAGCGGGGGTCTCTTTCTTC.

J is TRBJ1-1 and V is TRBV5-5; D unresolved. Trimming removed 1 base at V and 6 bases at J, with 7 bases between. CDR1 SGHKS and CDR2 YYEKEE come from the germline V gene (reference sequence). The CDR3 length is 12 residues. In DNA, the CDR3 is TGTGCCAGCAGCTTGAAACCATCTGAAGCTTTCTTT. The encoded protein is CASSLKPSEAFF.

This clone was seen a single time. V is TRBV5-4 and J is TRBJ1-3; TRBD1 matches at 7 bases. This CDR3 has 15 residues. J gave up 4 bases and V 2 bases, and 6 bases lay outside the gene matches. Germline V gene lookup returns CDR1 SGHNT and CDR2 YYREEE (reference sequence). CDR3 sequence reads: CASSLRGRTGNTIYF. The CDR3 DNA is TGTGCCAGCAGCTTAAGGGGGCGCACCGGAAACACCATATATTTT.

The chain joins TRBV27 to TRBJ1-5, with 7 bases lining up with TRBD1. Germline trimming cut 5 bases from V and 1 base from J; bases unmatched to any gene: 11. The V gene's germline CDR1 is MNHEY and CDR2 SMNVEV (reference sequence). The CDR3 runs to 17 residues. CDR3 coding DNA: TGTGCCAGCAGTCCAATGGCCCCAGGGGGGAGCAATCAGCCCCAGCATTTT. This sequence encodes CASSPMAPGGSNQPQHF.

Here the CDR3 reads CASRFDQGPSGYTF. CDR3 nucleotide sequence: TGTGCCAGCAGATTTGACCAGGGACCCTCTGGCTACACCTTC. The chain carries TRBV5-6 and TRBJ1-2; possible D gene TRBD1, 5 bases. Trimming stripped 5 bases from V and 7 bases from J, with 18 bases between. The CDR3 is made up of 14 amino acids. Germline CDR1 and CDR2: SGHDT and YYEEEE.

This clone was counted a single time. The chain couples TRBV6-1 to TRBJ1-1; weak D call: TRBD1 (5 bases). Germline V lookup: CDR1 MNHNS, CDR2 SASEGT. The CDR3 is 15 residues long. Deletions cut 1 base from V and 1 base from J, with 10 bases between. The DNA for the CDR3 is TGTGCCAGCAGTGAAGATTGGGGGACGAACACTGAAGCTTTCTTT. Protein product: CASSEDWGTNTEAFF.

The CDR3 DNA sequence: TGCGCCAGCAGCCAAGATCCAGGGGCCAGAGGCTCCTACGAGCAGTACTTC. It translates to CASSQDPGARGSYEQYF. The J gene is TRBJ2-7, the V gene TRBV4-1, with a possible D match to TRBD1 (6 bases). The germline V gene encodes CDR1 MGHRA and CDR2 YSYEKL. CDR3 length: 17 residues. Between the trimmed V and J ends, which lost 0 bases and 0 bases, there was a span of 15 bases.

This clone has only a few counts. The chain employs TRBV9 and TRBJ1-2; TRBD1 agrees at 7 bases. The CDR3 is made up of 15 amino acids. V was clipped by 3 bases and J by 4 bases; unmatched bases: 9. Germline CDR1 is SGDLS and CDR2 is YYNGEE. The CDR3 loop is CASSALQGLGYGYTF. For the CDR3, the DNA is TGTGCCAGCAGCGCTCTACAGGGGCTGGGCTATGGCTACACCTTC.

This clone was counted between two and nine times. V and J are TRBV29-1 and TRBJ2-1; TRBD1 matches at 7 bases. The CDR3 is 14 amino acids. With V trimmed by 6 bases and J by 5 bases, 10 bases remained unmatched. The germline V gene encodes CDR1 SQVTM and CDR2 ANQGSEA. CDR3 in DNA: TGCAGCGTCCCTCCTGCGACAGGGCACAATGAGCAGTTCTTC. It is translated as CSVPPATGHNEQFF.

The V and J genes are TRBV14 and TRBJ1-1; 7 bases fit TRBD1. The CDR3 contains 14 residues. CDR1 and CDR2 (germline): SGHDN, FVKESK. With 2 bases clipped from V and 3 bases from J, the junction kept 3 bases outside the gene matches. The CDR3 loop is CASSQQQGYTEAFF. CDR3 in DNA: TGTGCCAGCAGCCAACAACAGGGGTACACTGAAGCTTTCTTT.

V is TRBV5-1 and J is TRBJ2-5; D gene unclear. The germline V gene encodes CDR1 SGHRS and CDR2 YFSETQ. CDR3 length equals 13 residues. V was cut by 2 bases and J by 5 bases, with 10 bases left in between. CDR3: CASSLGSTETQYF. The CDR3 bases are TGCGCCAGCAGCTTAGGCAGTACGGAGACCCAGTACTTC. Using reference TRBV5-1 and TRBJ2-5 for the parts outside the CDR3, the full variable domain is KAGVTQTPRYLIKTRGQQVTLSCSPISGHRSVSWYQQTPGQGLQFLFEYFSETQRNKGNFPGRFSGRQFSNSRSEMNVSTLELGDSALYLCASSLGSTETQYFGPGTRLLVL.

In DNA form, the CDR3 reads TGCGCCAGCAGCTTGGGGCCGGGACAGGGCCGGCCCCAGCATTTT. Protein sequence: CASSLGPGQGRPQHF. This chain joins TRBV5-1 and TRBJ1-5, with TRBD1 matching over 9 bases. V shed 0 bases and J 9 bases; nucleotides not matched to a gene: 7. Germline lookup yields CDR1 SGHRS and CDR2 YFSETQ. This CDR3 comprises 15 residues.

The V gene is TRBV6-4, the J gene TRBJ2-1; TRBD2 matches 14 bases. Germline values: CDR1 MRHNA, CDR2 SNTAGT. The CDR3 has 17 amino acids. V gave up 6 bases and J gave up 2 bases; unmatched junction bases: 6. The DNA of the CDR3 is TGTGCCAGCAGCGCTGGGACTAGCGGGAGCCCCTACAATGAGCAGTTCTTC. Encoded protein: CASSAGTSGSPYNEQFF.

This chain links TRBV19 with TRBJ1-2, with a tentative D call TRBD1 (6 bases). This CDR3 spans 11 amino acids. Germline CDR1 LNHDA, CDR2 SQIVND (reference sequence). V was pared by 6 bases and J by 6 bases, with 8 bases between. The chain's CDR3 is CASRYRDGYTF. The CDR3 coding sequence is TGTGCCAGTAGATACAGGGATGGCTACACCTTC.